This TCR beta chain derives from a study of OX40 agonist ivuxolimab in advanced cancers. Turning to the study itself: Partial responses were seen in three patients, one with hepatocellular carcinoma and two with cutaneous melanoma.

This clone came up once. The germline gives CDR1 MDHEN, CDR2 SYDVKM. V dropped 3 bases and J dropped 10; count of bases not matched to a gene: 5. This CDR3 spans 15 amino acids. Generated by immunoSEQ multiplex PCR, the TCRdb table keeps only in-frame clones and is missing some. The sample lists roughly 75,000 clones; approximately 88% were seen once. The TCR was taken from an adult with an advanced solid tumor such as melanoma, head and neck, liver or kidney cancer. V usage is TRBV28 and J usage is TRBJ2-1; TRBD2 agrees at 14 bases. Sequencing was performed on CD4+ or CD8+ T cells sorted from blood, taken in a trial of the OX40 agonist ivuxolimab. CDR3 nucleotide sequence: TGTGCCAGCAGTTTTGCGGGACTAGCGGGAGAAGAGCAGTTCTTC. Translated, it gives CASSFAGLAGEEQFF. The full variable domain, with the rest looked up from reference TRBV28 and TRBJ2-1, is DVKVTQSSRYLVKRTGEKVFLECVQDMDHENMFWYRQDPGLGLRLIYFSYDVKMKEKGDIPEGYSVSREKKERFSLILESASTNQTSMYLCASSFAGLAGEEQFFGPGTRLTVL.